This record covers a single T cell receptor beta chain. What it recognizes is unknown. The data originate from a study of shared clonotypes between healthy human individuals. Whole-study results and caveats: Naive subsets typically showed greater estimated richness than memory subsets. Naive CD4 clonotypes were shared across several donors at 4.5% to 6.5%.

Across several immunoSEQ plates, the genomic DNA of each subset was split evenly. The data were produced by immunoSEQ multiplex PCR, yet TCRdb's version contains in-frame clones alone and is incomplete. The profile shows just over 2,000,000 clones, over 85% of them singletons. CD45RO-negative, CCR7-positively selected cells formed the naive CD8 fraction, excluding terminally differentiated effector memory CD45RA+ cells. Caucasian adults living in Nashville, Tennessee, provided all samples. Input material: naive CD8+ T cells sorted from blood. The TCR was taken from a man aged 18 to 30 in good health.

CDR3 in amino acids: CASSQDGGLSEGKLFF. CDR3 DNA: TGTGCCAGCAGCCAAGACGGGGGTCTGTCGGAGGGAAAACTGTTTTTT. This chain connects TRBV14 to TRBJ1-4; D possibly corresponds to TRBD1 (5 bases). The CDR3 is made up of 16 amino acids. Germline V CDR1 and CDR2: SGHDN, FVKESK. V lost 0 bases to trimming and J lost 10 bases, with 18 bases between them.